Listed below are T cell receptor beta chains from one sample, sequenced in a study of naive and memory T cell subsets. TCRdb processed the UMI-ligation and nested PCR reads anew with MiXCR; each CDR3 protein has one entry. The table has 20,000 to 25,000 distinct CDR3 sequences, roughly 5.5% seen once; the top ten hold about 6%. Sequences were derived from skin, sampled from a tuberculin skin test site. Receptor source: an adult in good health. Both conserved end residues are part of each CDR3. The D gene is left open where the match is weak. The listing skips clone size in some rows; elsewhere it reads once, few, many or a size class.

V gene	J gene	clone size	D gene	CDR3 protein	CDR3 DNA
TRBV4-1	TRBJ1-3	many	TRBD1	CASSQVPGGFGNTIYF	TGCGCCAGCAGCCAAGTCCCAGGGGGCTTTGGAAACACCATATATTTT
TRBV4-3	TRBJ2-3	.	.	CASSLSRAIRPDTQYF	TGCGCCAGCAGTCTATCCAGGGCCATTAGGCCAGATACGCAGTATTTT
TRBV29-1	TRBJ1-5	medium-sized	TRBD1	CSVGTGVGQPQHF	TGCAGCGTTGGGACAGGGGTAGGGCAGCCCCAGCATTTT
TRBV11-2	TRBJ2-7	many	.	CATSPGRQTYEQYF	TGTGCCACCAGCCCGGGACGTCAAACCTACGAGCAGTACTTC
TRBV7-9	TRBJ2-5	few	TRBD2	CASSPVFDLAGVETQYF	TGTGCCAGCAGCCCTGTATTCGATCTAGCGGGAGTGGAGACCCAGTACTTC
TRBV4-1	TRBJ1-1	medium-sized	.	CASSQDRYRVNTEAFF	TGCGCCAGCAGCCAAGATCGGTATAGGGTGAACACTGAAGCTTTCTTT
TRBV12-3/TRBV12-4	TRBJ2-3	many	TRBD2	CASSLAGKDTQYF	TGTGCCAGCAGTCTAGCGGGAAAGGATACGCAGTATTTT
TRBV29-1	TRBJ2-3	many	.	CSVEEGPSTDTQYF	TGCAGCGTTGAAGAGGGACCAAGCACAGATACGCAGTATTTT
TRBV6-5	TRBJ1-5	many	.	CASSSQGTQPQHF	TGTGCCAGCAGTTCCCAGGGGACTCAGCCCCAGCATTTT
TRBV28	TRBJ2-2	many	TRBD2	CASGPSGSNTGELFF	TGTGCCAGCGGGCCTAGCGGGAGTAACACCGGGGAGCTGTTTTTT
TRBV20-1	TRBJ2-5	medium-sized	.	CSAREVGDLLQTQYF	TGCAGTGCTAGAGAGGTGGGGGACTTACTTCAGACCCAGTACTTC
TRBV4-2	TRBJ2-1	many	.	CASSQDRSGAGNEQFF	TGTGCCAGCAGCCAAGATAGGTCTGGAGCGGGCAATGAGCAGTTCTTC
TRBV6-5	TRBJ2-7	many	.	CASSYSKPYEQYF	TGTGCCAGCAGTTACTCGAAGCCCTACGAGCAGTACTTC
TRBV7-2	TRBJ2-1	.	TRBD2	CASTRTSGVNEQFF	TGTGCCAGCACCCGGACTAGCGGGGTCAATGAGCAGTTCTTC
TRBV29-1	TRBJ2-7	many	TRBD2	CSVGTSGTYEQYF	TGCAGCGTTGGAACTAGCGGAACCTACGAGCAGTACTTC
TRBV14	TRBJ1-2	.	TRBD1	CASSPHRGHYGYTF	TGTGCCAGCAGCCCCCACAGGGGCCACTATGGCTACACCTTC
TRBV6-5	TRBJ1-2	.	TRBD1	CASSYGQGFRYGYTF	TGTGCCAGCAGTTATGGACAGGGCTTTCGCTATGGCTACACCTTC
TRBV7-9	TRBJ1-1	medium-sized	.	CASSSPGNTEAFF	TGTGCCAGCAGCTCCCCAGGGAACACTGAAGCTTTCTTT
TRBV20-1	TRBJ1-1	many	.	CSALQGSGTEAFF	TGCAGTGCTTTACAGGGATCGGGCACTGAAGCTTTCTTT
TRBV20-1	TRBJ2-7	many	.	CSARAQGRYEQYF	TGCAGTGCTAGAGCACAGGGACGATACGAGCAGTACTTC
TRBV14	TRBJ1-2	many	.	CASSQTGHPNYGYTF	TGTGCCAGCAGCCAAACGGGACACCCTAACTATGGCTACACCTTC
TRBV4-2	TRBJ2-3	.	.	CASSQDLGSAGDTQYF	TGTGCCAGCAGCCAAGATCTGGGCTCTGCAGGGGATACGCAGTATTTT
TRBV29-1	TRBJ2-5	medium-sized	.	CSARVTQETQYF	TGCAGCGCACGGGTCACCCAAGAGACCCAGTACTTC
TRBV5-1	TRBJ2-7	medium-sized	TRBD2	CASSPDPGLAAEQYF	TGCGCCAGCAGCCCAGACCCGGGACTAGCTGCCGAGCAGTACTTC
TRBV27	TRBJ2-1	.	TRBD2	CASSPEVLAALNEQFF	TGTGCCAGCAGTCCAGAGGTGCTAGCGGCCCTTAATGAGCAGTTCTTC
TRBV20-1	TRBJ1-5	many	.	CSASRGQTNQPQHF	TGCAGTGCTTCCCGTGGACAGACAAATCAGCCCCAGCATTTT
TRBV29-1	TRBJ2-1	many	.	CSVEGPNRRSYNEQFF	TGCAGCGTTGAGGGACCCAACCGACGCTCCTACAATGAGCAGTTCTTC
TRBV10-3	TRBJ2-1	.	.	CAIHPAGNSYNEQFF	TGTGCCATCCATCCGGCGGGCAACTCCTACAATGAGCAGTTCTTC
TRBV9	TRBJ1-2	few	.	CASSVGTDYGYTF	TGTGCCAGCAGCGTCGGAACAGACTATGGCTACACCTTC
TRBV29-1	TRBJ1-1	few	.	CSVAYRVDTEAFF	TGCAGCGTTGCCTATCGGGTCGACACTGAAGCTTTCTTT
TRBV6-2/TRBV6-3	TRBJ1-1	many	.	CASNHGWRMGGAFF	TGTGCCAGCAATCATGGATGGCGAATGGGTGGAGCTTTCTTT
TRBV14	TRBJ1-6	few	.	CASSRDFVSPLHF	TGTGCCAGCAGCCGGGACTTTGTATCACCCCTCCACTTT
TRBV9	TRBJ1-2	many	.	CASSVDSGNGYTF	TGTGCCAGCAGCGTAGATTCAGGGAATGGCTACACCTTC
TRBV27	TRBJ1-5	.	.	CASSFLGNQPQHF	TGTGCCAGCAGTTTCTTGGGCAATCAGCCCCAGCATTTT
TRBV4-2	TRBJ1-1	.	.	CASSQGNGENTEAFF	TGTGCCAGCAGCCAAGGGAATGGAGAGAACACTGAAGCTTTCTTT
TRBV28	TRBJ1-4	medium-sized	.	CASSLRPENEKLFF	TGTGCCAGCAGTTTACGGCCGGAGAATGAAAAACTGTTTTTT
TRBV5-5	TRBJ2-7	many	.	CASSQGVHEQYF	TGTGCCAGCAGCCAGGGAGTCCACGAGCAGTACTTC
TRBV7-2	TRBJ1-2	many	.	CASSSHGWWSRGDYGYTF	TGTGCCAGCAGCTCCCACGGTTGGTGGTCCAGGGGCGACTATGGCTACACCTTC
TRBV27	TRBJ2-7	many	.	CASSFFGGPSYEQYF	TGTGCCAGCAGTTTTTTTGGTGGCCCCTCCTACGAGCAGTACTTC
TRBV19	TRBJ1-1	.	TRBD1	CASSIDPDRAVLSEAFF	TGTGCCAGTAGTATAGACCCGGACAGGGCGGTTCTGTCTGAAGCTTTCTTT
TRBV9	TRBJ1-1	.	TRBD1	CASSRTGPTEAFF	TGTGCCAGCAGCCGGACAGGGCCCACTGAAGCTTTCTTT
TRBV12-3/TRBV12-4	TRBJ2-2	many	.	CASKFYSFTRALNTGELFF	TGTGCCAGCAAGTTCTACTCCTTTACTAGAGCACTGAACACCGGGGAGCTGTTTTTT
TRBV5-4	TRBJ1-1	.	.	CASSLDHTEAFF	TGTGCCAGCAGCCTAGACCACACTGAAGCTTTCTTT
TRBV29-1	TRBJ2-7	many	.	CSVGEGAPYEQYF	TGCAGCGTTGGCGAAGGGGCTCCCTACGAGCAGTACTTC
TRBV5-4	TRBJ2-1	few	.	CASSLGGRGNEQFF	TGTGCCAGCAGCTTGGGGGGAAGGGGCAATGAGCAGTTCTTC
TRBV12-3/TRBV12-4	TRBJ2-1	many	.	CASSPRSDYPIDEQFF	TGTGCCAGCAGTCCCCGGTCGGACTACCCAATAGATGAGCAGTTCTTC
TRBV27	TRBJ2-5	few	.	CASSFEYRAQETQYF	TGTGCCAGCAGTTTTGAATATCGGGCACAAGAGACCCAGTACTTC
TRBV6-2/TRBV6-3	TRBJ2-5	few	.	CASGDSRVQETQYF	TGTGCCAGCGGGGACTCAAGGGTCCAAGAGACCCAGTACTTC
TRBV7-6	TRBJ2-7	many	.	CASSPSVGAYEQYF	TGTGCCAGCAGCCCCAGTGTGGGCGCATACGAGCAGTACTTC
TRBV7-6	TRBJ2-2	many	TRBD2	CASSMTGTSGTGELFF	TGTGCCAGCAGCATGACCGGGACTAGCGGCACCGGGGAGCTGTTTTTT
TRBV7-6	TRBJ1-1	.	.	CASSYDRNTEAFF	TGTGCCAGCAGCTACGACAGGAACACTGAAGCTTTCTTT
TRBV27	TRBJ2-1	many	.	CASSLSGLEQFF	TGTGCCAGCAGTTTATCGGGACTTGAGCAGTTCTTC
TRBV5-1	TRBJ2-7	few	.	CASSPRGVIYEQYF	TGCGCCAGCAGCCCCAGGGGAGTAATTTACGAGCAGTACTTC
TRBV4-2	TRBJ1-5	.	TRBD1	CASSQDLLTGGYQPQHF	TGTGCCAGCAGCCAAGATCTTCTGACAGGGGGCTATCAGCCCCAGCATTTT
TRBV30	TRBJ2-3	many	TRBD1	CAWSDGTGFTDTQYF	TGTGCCTGGAGTGACGGGACAGGATTCACAGATACGCAGTATTTT
TRBV5-1	TRBJ1-1	many	TRBD1	CASSWGSTGVTEAFF	TGCGCCAGCAGCTGGGGTTCGACAGGGGTCACTGAAGCTTTCTTT
TRBV5-1	TRBJ2-1	many	.	CASKEQGRSYNEQFF	TGCGCCAGCAAAGAACAGGGTAGGTCCTACAATGAGCAGTTCTTC
TRBV11-3	TRBJ2-1	many	TRBD2	CASSFSGIYNEQFF	TGTGCCAGCAGCTTTAGCGGGATCTACAATGAGCAGTTCTTC
TRBV4-2	TRBJ2-2	many	.	CASSQVPPVRGGELFF	TGTGCCAGCAGCCAAGTCCCACCCGTGAGGGGCGGGGAGCTGTTTTTT
TRBV7-2	TRBJ2-7	many	TRBD2	CASGPGGQTYEQYF	TGTGCCAGCGGACCGGGGGGGCAAACCTACGAGCAGTACTTC